The present TCR beta chain was sequenced within a study of blood T cell repertoires in COVID-19. V lost 2 bases to trimming and J lost 8 bases, with 20 bases between them. The CDR3 spans 15 residues. Germline V gene lookup returns CDR1 SGHRS and CDR2 YFSETQ. The assay was immunoSEQ multiplex PCR, and TCRdb's table has in-frame clones only and misses some. The data hold hundreds of thousands of clones, with 90% observed a single time. This sequence was found in a man between 25 and 39 years old who had been exposed to COVID-19. The gene calls are TRBV5-1 and TRBJ2-7, with D possibly matching TRBD2 (5 bases). Material for sequencing was PBMCs or T cells enriched from blood (not recorded which). The CDR3, as DNA: TGCGCCAGCAGCTTATCGGCCCCCGGTGGAGGAAAGCAGTACTTC. It specifies CASSLSAPGGGKQYF. Complete variable domain (other parts from reference TRBV5-1 and TRBJ2-7): KAGVTQTPRYLIKTRGQQVTLSCSPISGHRSVSWYQQTPGQGLQFLFEYFSETQRNKGNFPGRFSGRQFSNSRSEMNVSTLELGDSALYLCASSLSAPGGGKQYFGPGTRLTVT.